In its sample, the clone carrying this T cell receptor beta chain was seen many times. Antigen unknown. TCRdb redid the calling of the RACE reads with MiXCR, one entry per CDR3 protein. The data hold nearly 55,000 distinct CDR3 sequences, with less than 10% observed a single time. This sample was taken from a study of human T cells and chemical hapten exposure. Across the whole study: Alopecia areata, totalis or universalis affected patients, mainly female. Regarding the study as a whole: No change in TCRs above 1 in 1000 frequency was produced by DPC sensitization.

Germline V gene sequence: CDR1 KGHSH, CDR2 LQKENI. The CDR3 totals 15 residues. The V end was cut by 2 bases, the J end by 4 bases, with 14 bases between. The time point denotes: patch test 2, 6 weeks after DPC sensitization. Treatment here: therapeutic diphenylcyclopropenone sensitization with weekly scalp DPC. The material was whole blood, obtained in connection with sensitization to the hapten diphenylcyclopropenone (DPC). The chain recombines TRBV18 with TRBJ1-1; D gene uncertain. The clonotype originates from a woman between 50 and 59 years old with alopecia areata. Some clones in this sample may be carry-over from other donors' samples. CDR3 residues: CASSPESVIGTEAFF. CDR3 DNA sequence: TGTGCCAGCTCACCAGAAAGCGTGATCGGCACTGAAGCTTTCTTT.